The 10 T cell receptor beta chains below come from one sample, sequenced in a study of HIV-infected patients and healthy controls. TCRdb analysed the 5' RACE reads with MiXCR anew, one entry per CDR3 protein. The data hold tens of thousands of distinct CDR3 sequences, with about 19% observed a single time. The sequenced sample consisted of CD4+ T cells from blood. The receptor source for this set is a human donor in good health.

This clonotype was counted ten times or more. The rearrangement links TRBV20-1 to TRBJ1-1; D call uncertain. Germline V gene sequence: CDR1 DFQATT, CDR2 SNEGSKA (reference sequence). Trimming took 2 bases from V and 1 from J, leaving 2 bases between them. The CDR3 is 11 residues long. In DNA, the CDR3 is TGCAGTGCTAGACAGAACACTGAAGCTTTCTTT. Translated: CSARQNTEAFF.

J is TRBJ1-3 and V is TRBV7-2; D is unresolved. The V gene lost 5 bases and the J gene lost 1 base, with 12 bases spanning the gap. CDR3 length: 15 amino acids. CDR1 and CDR2 (germline): SGHTA, FQGNSA. The CDR3 DNA reads TGTGCCAGCAGCCCCCAGTCAGTTTCTGGAAACACCATATATTTT. It encodes CASSPQSVSGNTIYF.

The CDR3 protein is CATQGRRFGDNSPLHF. The DNA of the CDR3 is TGTGCCACCCAGGGACGTCGATTCGGAGATAATTCACCCCTCCACTTT. V and J are TRBV5-8 and TRBJ1-6, with TRBD1 as a possible D gene (5 bases). CDR3 length equals 16 residues. Trimming left V 9 bases short and J 5 bases short, with 21 bases between. Per germline, CDR1 SGHTS and CDR2 YDEGEE.

J is TRBJ2-7 and V is TRBV7-2, with D perhaps being TRBD1 or TRBD2 (5 bases each). Germline V gene sequence: CDR1 SGHTA, CDR2 FQGNSA. CDR3 length: 17 residues. Between the trimmed V and J ends, which lost 1 base and 2 bases, there was a span of 18 bases. The CDR3 DNA sequence: TGTGCCAGCAGCTTAGGAGTTAGACCGGGGCTTGCCTACGAGCAGTACTTC. Its translation is CASSLGVRPGLAYEQYF. Looking up the rest from reference TRBV7-2 and TRBJ2-7 gives the full variable domain: GAGVSQSPSNKVTEKGKDVELRCDPISGHTALYWYRQSLGQGLEFLIYFQGNSAPDKSGLPSDRFSAERTGGSVSTLTIQRTQQEDSAVYLCASSLGVRPGLAYEQYFGPGTRLTVT.

In its sample, this clonotype was seen many times. The rearrangement joins TRBV11-2 to TRBJ1-2; D is unclear. This CDR3 is 15 amino acids long. Trimming shortened V by 1 base and J by 4 bases, and 13 bases separated the two germline ends. The V gene's germline CDR1 is SGHAT and CDR2 FQNNGV. The DNA of the CDR3 is TGTGCCAGCAGCTTAGGGTACGGAAGGTCCTATGGCTACACCTTC. It encodes CASSLGYGRSYGYTF.

This clonotype was counted many times. The chain combines TRBV7-2 with TRBJ1-1; no clear D gene. This CDR3 comprises 16 residues. Trimming cost V 2 bases and J 0 bases, with 13 bases left between them. The V gene's germline CDR1 is SGHTA and CDR2 FQGNSA. CDR3 region: CASSLRRTSMNTEAFF. CDR3 DNA sequence: TGTGCCAGCAGCTTACGACGGACGAGCATGAACACTGAAGCTTTCTTT.

The gene calls are TRBV3-1 and TRBJ1-4; tentative D call: TRBD1 (6 bases). Germline V gives CDR1 LGHDT, CDR2 YNNKEL (reference sequence). The CDR3 is made up of 14 amino acids. Trimming took off 4 bases at V and 4 bases at J, with 10 bases between the two ends. In DNA form, the CDR3 reads TGTGCCAGCAGCCCTCCCAGGGGTAATGAAAAACTGTTTTTT. Protein sequence: CASSPPRGNEKLFF.

This chain links TRBV4-2 with TRBJ1-2, with 7 bases aligning to TRBD1. The CDR3 runs to 16 residues. Germline V gene data show CDR1 as LGHNA and CDR2 as YNFKEQ. J lost 4 bases, V lost 2 bases, and 10 bases had no gene match. DNA of the CDR3: TGTGCCAGCAGCCAATTGGTACAGGCAGGGGGCTATGGCTACACCTTC. Encoded protein: CASSQLVQAGGYGYTF.

As DNA, the CDR3 is TGTGCCAGCAGTTTGCAGGGTGCAGGGGCCAACGTCCTGACTTTC. Translating gives CASSLQGAGANVLTF. The chain is built from TRBV6-5 and TRBJ2-6; D possibly corresponds to TRBD1 (5 bases). In germline, CDR1 is MNHEY, CDR2 SVGAGI. CDR3 length equals 15 residues. The germline V and J ends were trimmed by 4 bases and 4 bases, with 11 bases remaining between them.

This clonotype was seen ten or more times. V is TRBV4-2 and J is TRBJ1-5; TRBD1 matches 7 bases. This CDR3 comprises 15 residues. V lost 2 bases and J lost 5; bases outside the gene matches: 6. Germline V lookup: CDR1 LGHNA, CDR2 YNFKEQ. The CDR3 sequence is CASSQSDRRDQPQHF. In DNA form, the CDR3 reads TGTGCCAGCAGCCAATCGGACAGGAGGGATCAGCCCCAGCATTTT.